This T cell receptor (beta chain) comes out of a study of T cell repertoires in cytomegalovirus infection. General study results and limits: People with CMV and the relevant HLA were identified by cumulative public TCR beta family frequency.

This clonotype was counted between two and nine times. Antigen unknown. The germline V gene has CDR1 MNHEY and CDR2 SVGEGT. The CDR3 has 17 amino acids. V gave up 0 bases and J gave up 3 bases, with 15 bases separating them. Each CDR3 protein is one row after TCRdb ran MiXCR on the reads. The data hold around 290,000 distinct CDR3 sequences, with around 25% observed a single time. Sequencing input: PBMCs. The receptor's source is a human donor in good health (CMV status not recorded). Some clones in this sample may be carry-over from other donors' samples. The J gene is TRBJ1-5, the V gene TRBV6-2 or TRBV6-3, with D maybe TRBD1 (6 bases). CDR3 in DNA: TGTGCCAGCAGTTACTCGACAGGTTTAAGCCTCAATCAGCCCCAGCATTTT. It codes for CASSYSTGLSLNQPQHF.